The 4 T cell receptor beta chains below were found in one sample sequenced in a study of shared clonotypes between healthy human individuals. Using immunoSEQ multiplex PCR, the repertoire was profiled, and TCRdb retains in-frame clones only, with some absent. The sample holds approximately 470,000 clones, roughly 80% seen once. The source material was PBMCs. The receptors stem from a woman aged 40 to 50 in good health. Some clones in this sample may be carry-over from other donors' samples.

The V gene is TRBV18, the J gene TRBJ2-1; D not resolved. This CDR3 is 14 amino acids long. From germline, CDR1 is KGHSH and CDR2 LQKENI. Trimming pared 4 bases from V and 7 bases from J, leaving 14 bases between. CDR3 protein: CASSRNDGSNEQFF. Written as DNA, the CDR3 is TGTGCCAGCTCACGCAACGACGGGTCGAATGAGCAGTTCTTC.

Notes on this clone: A far larger clone is off by one base, so a read error is likely. This chain connects TRBV6-6 to TRBJ2-3, with D possibly matching TRBD2 (6 bases). This CDR3 has 15 residues. CDR1 and CDR2 from the germline V gene are MNHNY and SVGAGI (reference sequence). Trimming shortened V by 8 bases and J by 1 base, and 16 bases separated the two germline ends. CDR3 DNA: TGTGCCAGCGGGCTGCACGGACTACGCACAGATACGCAGTATTTT. Protein sequence: CASGLHGLRTDTQYF.

As for this clone: The CDR3 does not end in the conserved phenylalanine or tryptophan, so this is likely a read error. V usage is TRBV7-2 and J usage is TRBJ1-2; perhaps TRBD1 as D (5 bases). The germline V gene encodes CDR1 SGHTA and CDR2 FQGNSA. CDR3 length: 14 residues. V was pared by 1 base and J by 3 bases, with 9 bases between. CDR3 protein: CASSLVARDYGYTL. Written as DNA, the CDR3 is TGTGCCAGCAGCTTAGTTGCCAGGGACTATGGCTACACCCTC.

This chain uses TRBV5-1 with TRBJ2-1; no reliable D call. CDR3 length equals 14 residues. The V end lost 2 bases, the J end lost 3 bases, and 9 bases lay between the germline ends. Germline CDR1 reads SGHRS; CDR2 reads YFSETQ. CDR3 residues: CASSFNENYNEQFF. As DNA, the CDR3 is TGCGCCAGCAGCTTTAACGAGAACTACAATGAGCAGTTCTTC.